The present T cell receptor (beta chain) was sequenced within a study of cytomegalovirus exposure and HLA in healthy donors. V lost 6 bases to trimming and J lost 4 bases; unmatched junction nucleotides: 5. Germline V gene sequence: CDR1 LNHDA, CDR2 SQIVND (reference sequence). This CDR3 is 14 amino acids long. Comment on this clone: Its specificity is not known.

Broader study findings: In a later analysis, specific HLA alleles were associated with 15,000 to 20,000 TCR beta sequences at a 0.05 false discovery rate. On later analysis, the bulk of CMV-associated TCR beta chains appeared to be HLA-restricted.

PCR involved 60 Vbeta and 13 Jbeta primers. The method was immunoSEQ multiplex PCR; TCRdb's version includes in-frame clones alone and lacks a portion of them. The sample lists more than 60,000 clones; 76% were seen once. The specimen was PBMCs. The TCR comes from a man younger than 30 in good health and CMV-seronegative. This chain connects TRBV19 to TRBJ2-3; the match to TRBD1 covers 9 bases. The CDR3 protein is CASRDRGLPDTQYF. CDR3 sequence (DNA): TGTGCCAGTAGGGACAGGGGATTACCAGATACGCAGTATTTT. The full variable domain, its missing parts supplied by reference TRBV19 and TRBJ2-3, is DGGITQSPKYLFRKEGQNVTLSCEQNLNHDAMYWYRQDPGQGLRLIYYSQIVNDFQKGDIAEGYSVSREKKESFPLTVTSAQKNPTAFYLCASRDRGLPDTQYFGPGTRLTVL.